These T cell receptor beta chains were read from a single sample in a study of radiotherapy plus CTLA-4 blockade in lung cancer. TCRdb's copy holds only in-frame clones and misses some; the assay was immunoSEQ multiplex PCR. The sample shows fewer than 100,000 clones, over 70% of them seen only once. The sample here was peripheral blood, taken from a patient treated with radiotherapy plus ipilimumab. The receptor source for this set is a human donor with non-small cell lung cancer whose response to radiotherapy plus ipilimumab could not be evaluated. Some clones in this sample may be carry-over from other donors' samples. Each CDR3 is given with its conserved first and last residue. A D gene is named only where the DNA matches it firmly. Clone size is given for some rows only: seen once, a few or many times, or a class if the clone is expanded.

NA	TRBV28	TRBJ1-1	NA	TGTGCCAGCAGCTTTCAGGGGACTGAAGCTTTCTTT	CASSFQGTEAFF
NA	TRBV16	TRBJ2-7	NA	TGTGCCAGCGGTCCAGGTTACTACGAGCAGTACTTC	CASGPGYYEQYF
TRBD1	TRBV19	TRBJ1-5	NA	TGTGCCAGTAGTCAAAGGGGACAGGGGGAGGGAAAAGGCAATCAGCCCCAGCATTTT	CASSQRGQGEGKGNQPQHF
NA	TRBV15	TRBJ1-4	NA	TGTGCCACCAGCAGAGACATCGCAGGGCCTGAAAAACTGTTTTTT	CATSRDIAGPEKLFF
TRBD1	TRBV7-2	TRBJ1-5	NA	TGTGCCAGCAGCTTATCCGGGACAGGGCGTCAGCCCCAGCATTTT	CASSLSGTGRQPQHF
TRBD1	TRBV6-5	TRBJ1-2	NA	TGTGCCAGCAGTTACCCCCCCGGGACAGGGAATGGCTACACCTTC	CASSYPPGTGNGYTF
TRBD1	TRBV4-3	TRBJ1-2	NA	TGCGCCAGCAGCCAAGATTCCGGACAGGGTTATGGCTACACCTTC	CASSQDSGQGYGYTF
TRBD1	TRBV29-1	TRBJ2-7	NA	TGCAGCGTCCTCCCGACCGGGACAGGGGACTTATGGCAGTACTTC	CSVLPTGTGDLWQYF
NA	TRBV29-1	TRBJ2-1	NA	TGCAGCGTTGGTAGCGGCCAGGAGCAGTTCTTC	CSVGSGQEQFF
NA	TRBV7-2	TRBJ1-5	NA	TGTGCCAGCAGCCCCGGAGGAGGCAATCAGCCCCAGCATTTT	CASSPGGGNQPQHF
NA	TRBV4-1	TRBJ1-1	NA	TGCGCCAGCAGCCAATCCGACAGGCGGCGTAACTACGGGGTATTT	CASSQSDRRRNYGVF
TRBD2	TRBV11-2	TRBJ2-3	NA	TGTGCCAGCAGGGAGCGGGGGGGCTTAGATACGCAGTATTTT	CASRERGGLDTQYF
NA	TRBV18	TRBJ1-6	few	TGTGCCAGCTCACAGCATCCGGGACAAAATTCACCCCTCCACTTT	CASSQHPGQNSPLHF
TRBD1	TRBV7-2	TRBJ2-7	NA	TGTGCCAGCAGCCGGGACAGGTCCGAGCAGTACTTC	CASSRDRSEQYF
TRBD1	TRBV10-3	TRBJ2-1	NA	TGTGCCGCACGGGGACAGAACAATGAGCAGTTCTTC	CAARGQNNEQFF
NA	TRBV19	TRBJ2-1	NA	TGTGCCGGCTCTCGGGGGTGGGACAATGAGCAGTTCTTC	CAGSRGWDNEQFF
TRBD2	TRBV7-9	TRBJ2-3	NA	TGTGCCAGCAGCCTGACTAGCGGGGATAGCACAGATACGCAGTATTTT	CASSLTSGDSTDTQYF
NA	TRBV6-5	TRBJ1-1	once	TGTGCCAGCAGTTACTCGAGTGGTTCGGAAGCTTTCTTT	CASSYSSGSEAFF
TRBD1	TRBV28	TRBJ1-2	NA	TGTGCCAGCATTTCGCAGGGGGAGTTTGGCTATGGCCACACCTTC	CASISQGEFGYGHTF
NA	TRBV7-6	TRBJ1-4	NA	TGTGCCAGCAGCTTAGAAGGTGCAGGGGTTAATGAAAAACTGTTTTTT	CASSLEGAGVNEKLFF
TRBD1	TRBV6-6	TRBJ1-4	NA	TGTGCCAGCAGTTACTCGGGACAGGGTCTTGAAAAACTGTTTTTT	CASSYSGQGLEKLFF
TRBD2	TRBV7-2	TRBJ2-3	NA	TGTGCCAGCAGCTTAGGGGTTAGCGGGGCAGATACGCAGTATTTT	CASSLGVSGADTQYF
TRBD2	TRBV5-1	TRBJ2-2	NA	TGCGCCAGCAGCTTGGCACTAGCGGGGACCGGGGAGCTGTTTTTT	CASSLALAGTGELFF
NA	TRBV18	TRBJ2-3	NA	TGTGCCAGCTCACCTCCGAGTAGCACAGATACGCAGTATTTT	CASSPPSSTDTQYF
NA	TRBV5-1	TRBJ1-3	NA	TGCGCCAGCAGCTCCCCGGACAGAAACACCATATATTTT	CASSSPDRNTIYF
TRBD1	TRBV9	TRBJ1-2	NA	TGTGCCAGCAGCGTAGAGGGGACAGGGGGCGGCTACACCTTC	CASSVEGTGGGYTF
NA	TRBV4-2	TRBJ1-4	NA	TGTGCCAGCAGCCAAGATGGTCAGGGCGGCGAAAAACTGTTTTTT	CASSQDGQGGEKLFF
NA	TRBV9	TRBJ2-5	NA	TGTGCCAGCAGCCTGGGTCTGGGACAACAAGAGACCCAGTACTTC	CASSLGLGQQETQYF
NA	TRBV6-5	TRBJ2-7	few	TGTGCCAGCAGTTACGGATTTCTGGGGGCTGGCGAGCAGTACTTC	CASSYGFLGAGEQYF
NA	TRBV11-3	TRBJ1-2	NA	TGTGCCAGCAGCCTAGGACGGGCCGGGATCTATGGCTACACCTTC	CASSLGRAGIYGYTF
TRBD1	TRBV5-1	TRBJ2-7	NA	TGCGCCAGCACCTTGCACCGGGACAGGGGGAGCGAGCAGTACTTC	CASTLHRDRGSEQYF
TRBD1	TRBV18	TRBJ1-5	NA	TGTGCCAGCTCATTCGGACAGGGACGGGATCAGCCCCAGCATTTT	CASSFGQGRDQPQHF
TRBD2	TRBV19	TRBJ2-4	NA	TGTGCCAGTAGTTCGGGGGGGACAGCCAAAAACATTCAGTACTTC	CASSSGGTAKNIQYF
NA	TRBV5-6	TRBJ1-2	NA	TGTGCCAGCAGCTGGCAGGGTGTTAACTATGGCTACACCTTC	CASSWQGVNYGYTF
TRBD2	TRBV10-3	TRBJ2-1	NA	TGTGCCATCAGTGAGTCCACTAGCGGGGGGGCTGGCTACAATGAGCAGTTCTTC	CAISESTSGGAGYNEQFF
NA	TRBV15	TRBJ1-5	NA	TGTGCCACCAGCAGAGGGGGGGTTGGGCGCAATCAGCCCCAGCATTTT	CATSRGGVGRNQPQHF
NA	TRBV6-1	TRBJ1-6	few	TGTGCCTCCCGTTCAGGGGCAGGATCACCCCTCCACTTT	CASRSGAGSPLHF
TRBD2	TRBV7-9	TRBJ2-2	NA	TGTGCCAGCAGAGGCCGGGGGGACACCGGGGAGCTGTTTTTT	CASRGRGDTGELFF
TRBD2	TRBV7-9	TRBJ2-3	NA	TGTGCCAGCAGCTTATCAGCGGGAAACACAGATACGCAGTATTTT	CASSLSAGNTDTQYF